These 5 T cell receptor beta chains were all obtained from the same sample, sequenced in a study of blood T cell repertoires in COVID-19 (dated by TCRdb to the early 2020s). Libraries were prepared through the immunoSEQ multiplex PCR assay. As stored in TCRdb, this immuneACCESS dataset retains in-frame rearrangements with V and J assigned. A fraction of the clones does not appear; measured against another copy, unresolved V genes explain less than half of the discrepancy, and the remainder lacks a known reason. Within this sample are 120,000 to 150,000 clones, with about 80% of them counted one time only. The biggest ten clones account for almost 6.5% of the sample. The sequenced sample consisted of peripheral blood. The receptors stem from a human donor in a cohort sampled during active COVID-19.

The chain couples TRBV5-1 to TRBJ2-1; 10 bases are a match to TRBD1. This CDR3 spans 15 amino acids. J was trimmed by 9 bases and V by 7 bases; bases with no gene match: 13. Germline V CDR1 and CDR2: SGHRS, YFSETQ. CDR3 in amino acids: CASERAGTGDGEQFF. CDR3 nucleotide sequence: TGCGCCAGCGAGCGTGCCGGGACAGGGGATGGTGAGCAGTTCTTC.

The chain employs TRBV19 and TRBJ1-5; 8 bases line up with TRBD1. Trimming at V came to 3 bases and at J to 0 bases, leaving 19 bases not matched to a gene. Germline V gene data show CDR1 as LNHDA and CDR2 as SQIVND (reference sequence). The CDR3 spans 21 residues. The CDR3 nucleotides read TGTGCCAGTAGTATTAGTAGGTTTGGGACAGGACTTTTGAATAGCAATCAGCCCCAGCATTTT. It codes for CASSISRFGTGLLNSNQPQHF.

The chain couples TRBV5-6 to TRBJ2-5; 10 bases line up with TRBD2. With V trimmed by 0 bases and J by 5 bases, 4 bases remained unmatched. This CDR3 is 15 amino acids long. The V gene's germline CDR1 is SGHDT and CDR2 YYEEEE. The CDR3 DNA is TGTGCCAGCAGCTTGGGGCTAGCGGGGGTGGAGACCCAGTACTTC. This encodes CASSLGLAGVETQYF.

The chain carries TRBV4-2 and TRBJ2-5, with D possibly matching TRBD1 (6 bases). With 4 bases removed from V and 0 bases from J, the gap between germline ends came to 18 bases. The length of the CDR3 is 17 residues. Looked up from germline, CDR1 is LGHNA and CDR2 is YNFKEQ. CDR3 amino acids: CASSPAGGVVDQETQYF. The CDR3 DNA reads TGTGCCAGCAGCCCGGCTGGGGGCGTAGTCGACCAAGAGACCCAGTACTTC.

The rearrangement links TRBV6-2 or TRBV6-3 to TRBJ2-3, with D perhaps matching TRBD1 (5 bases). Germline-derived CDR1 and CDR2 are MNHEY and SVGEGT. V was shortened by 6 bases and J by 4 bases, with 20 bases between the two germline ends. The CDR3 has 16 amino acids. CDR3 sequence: CASSLNPILGPDTQYF. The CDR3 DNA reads TGTGCCAGCAGCCTTAACCCGATCCTGGGGCCAGATACGCAGTATTTT.